This TCR beta chain emerged from a study of tissue T cells after allogeneic stem cell transplantation. Profiled with immunoSEQ multiplex PCR; TCRdb holds only in-frame clones, not every one. The sample lists roughly 630 clones; about two thirds were seen once. Germline-derived CDR1 and CDR2 are MSHET and SYDVDS. The trim removed 7 bases at V and 4 bases at J, leaving 4 bases unmatched. The CDR3 runs to 14 residues. Comment on this clone: Gene names are the mouse ones. From the germline J gene comes the end of the CDR3, since the read stops 1 residue before it.

The chain employs TRBV29 and TRBJ2-1, with 10 bases fitting TRBD2. Sequenced sample: lymph node tissue. The sequence was collected from a female BALB/c mouse in good health. MHC haplotype: H2-d. The CDR3 loop is CASTPTGGYAEQFF. The sequenced part of the CDR3 DNA is TGTGCTAGCACCCCGACTGGGGGGTATGCTGAGCAGTTC.